The 23 T cell receptor beta chains below were found in one sample sequenced in a study of T cell changes during pregnancy in multiple sclerosis. Assay: immunoSEQ multiplex PCR; the TCRdb copy retains only in-frame clones and omits some. The sample holds about 89,000 clones; roughly 93% are singletons and the top ten take 0.84%. The input for sequencing was peripheral blood, taken in the third trimester of pregnancy. All receptors come from a female donor with multiple sclerosis, enrolled in a pregnancy study.

The chain employs TRBV6-5 and TRBJ2-3; TRBD2 matches 9 bases. With V trimmed by 4 bases and J by 1 base, 0 bases remained unmatched. This CDR3 comprises 14 residues. Germline assignment: CDR1 MNHEY and CDR2 SVGAGI. The CDR3 here is CASSSSGGTDTQYF. DNA of the CDR3: TGTGCCAGCAGTTCTAGCGGGGGCACAGATACGCAGTATTTT.

The chain links TRBV7-9 to TRBJ2-7; tentatively, D is TRBD2 (5 bases). V was clipped by 1 base and J by 3 bases, with 10 bases between them. Germline V gene sequence: CDR1 SEHNR, CDR2 FQNEAQ (reference sequence). This CDR3 region has 14 residues. The CDR3 is CASSLVERGYEQYF. DNA of the CDR3: TGTGCCAGCAGCTTAGTCGAACGGGGCTACGAGCAGTACTTC.

The V gene is TRBV19, the J gene TRBJ2-5; 7 nucleotides agree with TRBD2. The CDR3 is 17 residues long. V lost 4 bases to trimming and J lost 5 bases; unmatched junction nucleotides: 16. Germline V gene data show CDR1 as LNHDA and CDR2 as SQIVND (reference sequence). CDR3 amino acids: CASSRGGTTTPRETQYF. CDR3 DNA: TGTGCCAGTAGTAGGGGAGGGACCACCACCCCGAGGGAGACCCAGTACTTC. The full variable domain, with the rest looked up from reference TRBV19 and TRBJ2-5, is DGGITQSPKYLFRKEGQNVTLSCEQNLNHDAMYWYRQDPGQGLRLIYYSQIVNDFQKGDIAEGYSVSREKKESFPLTVTSAQKNPTAFYLCASSRGGTTTPRETQYFGPGTRLLVL.

The chain couples TRBV28 to TRBJ1-5; 11 bases map to TRBD1. This CDR3 region has 16 residues. Germline assignment: CDR1 MDHEN and CDR2 SYDVKM. Trimming cost V 6 bases and J 6 bases; bases outside gene matches: 10. The DNA of the CDR3 is TGTGCCAGCAGAGAATCGGACAGGGGGCTAGGTCAGCCCCAGCATTTT. Protein sequence: CASRESDRGLGQPQHF.

V and J are TRBV5-4 and TRBJ2-1; D possibly corresponds to TRBD2 (6 bases). V was trimmed by 4 bases and J by 2 bases, leaving 16 bases between them. Germline values: CDR1 SGHNT, CDR2 YYREEE (reference sequence). This CDR3 contains 16 residues. In DNA, the CDR3 is TGTGCCAGCAGCCCCGAACGTCCGGGAGCCTACAATGAGCAGTTCTTC. It specifies CASSPERPGAYNEQFF.

This clone occurred a few times. The V and J genes are TRBV6-4 and TRBJ1-1, with TRBD1 matching over 7 bases. Germline loops: CDR1 MRHNA, CDR2 SNTAGT. The CDR3 extends over 13 amino acids. The ends lost 0 bases at V and 10 bases at J; junction bases unmatched: 5. CDR3 amino acids: CASSDSLTGRAFF. Here the CDR3 DNA reads TGTGCCAGCAGTGACTCCTTGACAGGGCGAGCTTTCTTT.

This chain links TRBV5-1 with TRBJ1-1; no reliable D call. Germline V gene data show CDR1 as SGHRS and CDR2 as YFSETQ. V lost 4 bases and J 0 bases, leaving 10 bases between the germline ends. The CDR3 sequence is 14 residues long. This chain's CDR3 is CASSPTEVNTEAFF. Here the CDR3 DNA reads TGCGCCAGCAGCCCTACGGAGGTGAACACTGAAGCTTTCTTT.

J is TRBJ2-7 and V is TRBV30; TRBD2 matches 9 bases. Germline CDR1 reads GTSNPN; CDR2 reads SVGIG (reference sequence). The CDR3 covers 12 residues. V lost 3 bases and J lost 7; bases outside the gene matches: 4. The CDR3, as DNA: TGTGCCTGGAGGGGGACTAGCAGAGAGCAGTACTTC. As protein: CAWRGTSREQYF. Looking up the rest from reference TRBV30 and TRBJ2-7 gives the full variable domain: SQTIHQWPATLVQPVGSPLSLECTVEGTSNPNLYWYRQAAGRGLQLLFYSVGIGQISSEVPQNLSASRPQDRQFILSSKKLLLSDSGFYLCAWRGTSREQYFGPGTRLTVT.

J is TRBJ2-7 and V is TRBV5-6; 10 nucleotides align to TRBD2. The trim removed 1 base at V and 3 bases at J, leaving 10 bases unmatched. From germline, CDR1 is SGHDT and CDR2 YYEEEE. The CDR3 is made up of 17 amino acids. The CDR3 is CASSLTSGMGRYYEQYF. The CDR3 DNA reads TGTGCCAGCAGCTTGACTAGCGGGATGGGACGATACTACGAGCAGTACTTC.

V gene TRBV27 combines with J gene TRBJ2-7; 7 bases align to TRBD1. Germline loops: CDR1 MNHEY, CDR2 SMNVEV (reference sequence). The CDR3 extends over 15 amino acids. V was clipped by 4 bases and J by 3 bases; unmatched bases: 9. This chain's CDR3 is CASSSYLTGDYEQYF. The CDR3 DNA follows: TGTGCCAGCAGTTCCTATCTTACAGGGGACTACGAGCAGTACTTC.

The rearrangement joins TRBV5-5 to TRBJ1-2; D is uncertain. Germline loops: CDR1 SGHKS, CDR2 YYEKEE (reference sequence). The CDR3 length is 15 residues. V lost 4 bases and J 3 bases, leaving 16 bases between the germline ends. CDR3 protein: CASSIFFGSDYGYTF. The CDR3 nucleotides read TGTGCCAGCAGCATTTTTTTCGGGTCGGACTATGGCTACACCTTC.

The chain couples TRBV11-3 to TRBJ2-3, with 10 nucleotides matching TRBD2. The CDR3 runs to 13 residues. Looked up from germline, CDR1 is SGHNT and CDR2 is YENEEA. V lost 5 bases and J lost 8; bases outside the gene matches: 4. The CDR3 region has the DNA TGTGCCAGCAGCCCTAGCGGGAGTGGTACGCAGTATTTT. Its translation is CASSPSGSGTQYF.

This rearrangement joins TRBV9 to TRBJ2-7; D is possibly TRBD2 (6 bases). The CDR3 loop spans 15 amino acids. The V and J ends lost 5 bases and 4 bases respectively, with 19 bases between them. Per germline, CDR1 SGDLS and CDR2 YYNGEE. CDR3 coding DNA: TGTGCCAGCAGAATGACTAGTCGGGGCCTGTACGAGCAGTACTTC. Its translation is CASRMTSRGLYEQYF. The full variable domain, in which reference TRBV9 and TRBJ2-7 provide the parts outside the CDR3, is DSGVTQTPKHLITATGQRVTLRCSPRSGDLSVYWYQQSLDQGLQFLIQYYNGEERAKGNILERFSAQQFPDLHSELNLSSLELGDSALYFCASRMTSRGLYEQYFGPGTRLTVT.

The chain couples TRBV27 to TRBJ2-7; D might be TRBD2 (6 bases). V shed 4 bases and J shed 3 bases, with 19 bases lying between them. The CDR3 consists of 16 residues. Per germline, CDR1 MNHEY and CDR2 SMNVEV (reference sequence). CDR3 loop: CASSSIPGLSFYEQYF. CDR3 coding DNA: TGTGCCAGCAGTTCCATACCGGGACTCTCTTTCTACGAGCAGTACTTC.

V gene TRBV7-9 combines with J gene TRBJ2-7, with 8 bases matching TRBD1. This CDR3 is built from 13 residues. Per the germline V gene, CDR1 is SEHNR and CDR2 is FQNEAQ (reference sequence). The J segment lost 7 bases and the V segment lost 5 bases, leaving 7 bases of the junction unmatched. In DNA, the CDR3 is TGTGCCAGCAGCGCCGGACAGGGTACGGAGCAGTACTTC. This encodes CASSAGQGTEQYF.

The chain joins TRBV14 to TRBJ2-3; 8 nucleotides align to TRBD1. Trimming removed 1 base from V and 2 bases from J; junction bases left unmatched: 5. Germline CDR1 reads SGHDN; CDR2 reads FVKESK. The CDR3 contains 16 residues. CDR3 sequence reads: CASSQARQGSTDTQYF. CDR3 DNA: TGTGCCAGCAGCCAAGCGCGACAGGGGTCCACAGATACGCAGTATTTT.

The J gene is TRBJ1-5, the V gene TRBV6-1; 7 nucleotides line up with TRBD1. The CDR3 sequence is 13 residues long. J lost 9 bases, V lost 6 bases, and 8 bases had no gene match. Germline V gene data show CDR1 as MNHNS and CDR2 as SASEGT. CDR3 protein: CASRETGVGPQHF. CDR3 bases: TGTGCCAGCAGGGAAACAGGGGTAGGGCCCCAGCATTTT.

The chain employs TRBV27 and TRBJ2-5; 8 nucleotides line up with TRBD1. The CDR3 contains 14 residues. CDR1 is MNHEY, CDR2 SMNVEV, per germline (reference sequence). V was pared by 5 bases and J by 10 bases, with 12 bases of the junction left unmatched. The CDR3 region is CASSPHLDRGLQYF. The CDR3 coding sequence is TGTGCCAGCAGTCCCCACCTCGACAGGGGCCTCCAGTACTTC.

The chain carries TRBV30 and TRBJ2-7; 7 bases are a match to TRBD2. V shed 0 bases and J 1 base; nucleotides not matched to a gene: 6. CDR3 size: 15 residues. Germline V gives CDR1 GTSNPN, CDR2 SVGIG (reference sequence). The CDR3 spells CAWSVRSSGSYEQYF. The DNA for the CDR3 is TGTGCCTGGAGTGTACGGTCTAGCGGATCCTACGAGCAGTACTTC.

The genes are TRBV4-1 and TRBJ1-1; possible D gene TRBD1, 5 bases. The CDR3 covers 16 residues. V was cut by 7 bases and J by 4 bases, with 22 bases left in between. Per germline, CDR1 MGHRA and CDR2 YSYEKL. CDR3 sequence reads: CASNREVRVRSTEAFF. The CDR3 DNA follows: TGCGCCAGCAACCGAGAGGTCAGGGTTAGGAGCACTGAAGCTTTCTTT.

The gene calls are TRBV2 and TRBJ2-1; 9 bases align to TRBD2. Trimming cost V 4 bases and J 7 bases; bases outside gene matches: 8. CDR3 length: 15 amino acids. Per the germline V gene, CDR1 is SNHLY and CDR2 is FYNNEI. The CDR3 sequence is CASSVTSGQKNEQFF. CDR3 DNA: TGTGCCAGCAGTGTGACTAGCGGTCAGAAAAATGAGCAGTTCTTC.

The rearrangement links TRBV7-9 to TRBJ2-3, with D perhaps matching TRBD1 (6 bases). Trimming left V 2 bases short and J 6 bases short, with 12 bases between. The CDR3 totals 14 residues. Per germline, CDR1 SEHNR and CDR2 FQNEAQ (reference sequence). The CDR3 region is CASSLTGITDTQYF. The CDR3 DNA sequence: TGTGCCAGCAGCTTAACAGGGATAACGGATACGCAGTATTTT.

The J gene is TRBJ2-6, the V gene TRBV9; the D gene is possibly TRBD1 (6 bases). Between the trimmed V and J ends, which lost 1 base and 2 bases, there was a span of 16 bases. The CDR3 has 18 amino acids. In germline, CDR1 is SGDLS, CDR2 YYNGEE. The CDR3 DNA follows: TGTGCCAGCAGCGTATTCGGGCAGGGGATCCCTGGGGCCAACGTCCTGACTTTC. The encoded protein is CASSVFGQGIPGANVLTF.